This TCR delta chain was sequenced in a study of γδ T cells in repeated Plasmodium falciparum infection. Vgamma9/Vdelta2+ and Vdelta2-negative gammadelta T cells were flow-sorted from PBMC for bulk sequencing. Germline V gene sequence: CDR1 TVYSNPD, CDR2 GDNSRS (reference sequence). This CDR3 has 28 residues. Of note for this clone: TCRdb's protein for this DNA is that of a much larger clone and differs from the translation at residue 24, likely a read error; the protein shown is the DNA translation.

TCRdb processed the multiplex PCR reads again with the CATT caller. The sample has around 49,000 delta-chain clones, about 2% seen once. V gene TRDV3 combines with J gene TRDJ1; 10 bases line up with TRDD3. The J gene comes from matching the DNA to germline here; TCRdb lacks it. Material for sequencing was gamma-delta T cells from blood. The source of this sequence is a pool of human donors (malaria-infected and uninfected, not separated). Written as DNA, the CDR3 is TGTGCCTTTCTGCGGCGATATTACTTGGACCCTCCTATAAGAGTGGGCTACTGGGGGATCAGATTCACCGGTAAACTCATCTTT. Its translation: CAFLRRYYLDPPIRVGYWGIRFTGKLIF. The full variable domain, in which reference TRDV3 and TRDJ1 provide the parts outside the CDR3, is CDKVTQSSPDQTVASGSEVVLLCTYDTVYSNPDLFWYRIRPDYSFQFVFYGDNSRSEGADFTQGRFSVKHILTQKAFHLVISPVRTEDSATYYCAFLRRYYLDPPIRVGYWGIRFTGKLIFGKGTRVTVEP.